This TCR beta chain is from a study of Tregs in tolerant kidney transplant recipients. Thawed PBMCs were FACS-sorted into unstimulated CD4+CD25+CD127- regulatory T cells, CD4+CD25- non-regulatory cells, CD4 and CD8 cells. Measured with immunoSEQ multiplex PCR; TCRdb has only the in-frame clones, and not every one. The sample is made up of about 30,000 clones, and the top ten hold roughly 8% of it. Study conclusions and caveats: Nucleotide sequences could not be compared across some patients' samples due to primer changes. Donor-specific Treg expansion exceeded global Treg expansion in tolerant patients, suggesting antigen drive.

As regards this clone: Its antigen is not identified. The CDR3 end lies 3 residues beyond the end of the read and is filled in from the germline J gene.

Germline assignment: CDR1 DFQATT and CDR2 SNEGSKA (reference sequence). V was clipped by 2 bases and J by 5 bases; unmatched bases: 7. CDR3 size: 14 residues. This TCR was sampled from a human donor who received a combined kidney and bone marrow transplant. This sequence joins TRBV20-1 and TRBJ2-3, with 7 nucleotides matching TRBD1. This material consisted of CD8+ T cells from blood, taken before the transplant. CDR3 bases read: TGCAGTGCTAGACTGACAGGGTGGGGAGATACG. Translating gives CSARLTGWGDT. The whole CDR3 protein reads CSARLTGWGDTQYF.